The T cell receptor beta chain under discussion was sequenced for a study of blood T cell repertoires in COVID-19. As for the study in general: Samples of COVID-19 (acute and convalescent) were obtained from the United States, Italy and Spain. Sample material is recorded as cDNA or gDNA derived from T cells, B-cell-depleted T cells, or PBMCs.

In the authors' methods: Amplification of reference gene primers was used by the study to estimate nucleated cell counts. The protocol was immunoSEQ multiplex PCR, while the TCRdb copy is restricted to in-frame clones and leaves out a portion. The V and J calls and clone size were taken over from that table, and D and trimming were inferred from the DNA. The sample has about 150,000 clones, approximately 80% seen once. There are 17 residues in the CDR3. V lost 0 bases and J lost 9; bases outside the gene matches: 12. Germline lookup yields CDR1 SGHVS and CDR2 FNYEAQ. What was sequenced was peripheral blood. This rearrangement joins TRBV7-6 to TRBJ2-1; 9 positions match TRBD2. The TCR comes from a woman aged 45 to 65 with acute or convalescent COVID-19. The CDR3 nucleotides read TGTGCCAGCAGCTTAGCCCCTAGCTTAGCGGGAGCGGGTGAGCAGTTCTTC. It translates to CASSLAPSLAGAGEQFF.